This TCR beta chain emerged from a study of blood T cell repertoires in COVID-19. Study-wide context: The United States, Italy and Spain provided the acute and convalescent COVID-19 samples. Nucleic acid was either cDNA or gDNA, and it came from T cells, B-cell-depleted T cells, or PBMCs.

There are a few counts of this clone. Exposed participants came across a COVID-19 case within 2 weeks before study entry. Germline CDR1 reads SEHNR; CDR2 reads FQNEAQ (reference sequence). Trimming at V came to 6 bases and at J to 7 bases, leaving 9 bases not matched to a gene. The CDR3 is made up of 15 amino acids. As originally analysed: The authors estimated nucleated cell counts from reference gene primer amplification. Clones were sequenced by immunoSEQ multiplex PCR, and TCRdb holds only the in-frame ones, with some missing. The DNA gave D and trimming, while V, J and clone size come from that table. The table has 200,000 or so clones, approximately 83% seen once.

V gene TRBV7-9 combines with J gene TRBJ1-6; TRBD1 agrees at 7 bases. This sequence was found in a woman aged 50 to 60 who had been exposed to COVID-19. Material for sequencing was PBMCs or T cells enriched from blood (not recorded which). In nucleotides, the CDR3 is TGTGCCAGCAGGTCCTGGGACAGTTTCAATTCACCCCTCCACTTT. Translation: CASRSWDSFNSPLHF.